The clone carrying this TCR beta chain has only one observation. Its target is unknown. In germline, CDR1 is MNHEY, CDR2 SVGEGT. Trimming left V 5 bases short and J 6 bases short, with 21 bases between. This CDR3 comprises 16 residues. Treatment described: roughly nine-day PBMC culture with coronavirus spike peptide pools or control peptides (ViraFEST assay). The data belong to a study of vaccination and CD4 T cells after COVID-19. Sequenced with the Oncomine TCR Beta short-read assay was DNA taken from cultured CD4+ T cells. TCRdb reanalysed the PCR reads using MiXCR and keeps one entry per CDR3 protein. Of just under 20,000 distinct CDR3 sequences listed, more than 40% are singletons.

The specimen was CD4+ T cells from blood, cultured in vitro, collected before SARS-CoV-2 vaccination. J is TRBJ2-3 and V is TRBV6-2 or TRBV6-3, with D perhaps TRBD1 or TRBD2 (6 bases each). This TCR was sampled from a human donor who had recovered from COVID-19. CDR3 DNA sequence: TGTGCCAGCAGTGCTGGCCCTAGGGGGGCGGTGGATACGCAGTATTTT. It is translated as CASSAGPRGAVDTQYF.